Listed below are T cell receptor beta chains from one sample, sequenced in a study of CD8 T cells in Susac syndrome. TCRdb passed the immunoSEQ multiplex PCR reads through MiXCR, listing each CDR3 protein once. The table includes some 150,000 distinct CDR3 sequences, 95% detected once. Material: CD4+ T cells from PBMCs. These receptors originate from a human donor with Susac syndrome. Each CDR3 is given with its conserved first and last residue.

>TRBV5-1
CASSLGAENTEAFF
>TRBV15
CATSNHRGAAKNIQYF
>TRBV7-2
CASSPWGTGSIPYEQYF
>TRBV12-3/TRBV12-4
CASSRDRIEAEAFF
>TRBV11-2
CASSMTGKAGANVLTF
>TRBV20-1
CSARVIGPGQALGNEQFF
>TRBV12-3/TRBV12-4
CASTPDRLNTEAFF
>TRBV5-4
CASSPGDRQETQYF
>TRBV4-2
CASSQGGTSSYNEQFF
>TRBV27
CATKDRLQSYEQYF
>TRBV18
CASSPPGTTDTQYF
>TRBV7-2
CASSFLAIGTDTQYF
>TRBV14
CASSRRTGSSYNEQFF
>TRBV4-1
CASSQSPLATDTQYF
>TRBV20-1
CSARIGGGTEAFF
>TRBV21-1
CASSRFRNSYNEQFF
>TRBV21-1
CASSGMLNTEAFF
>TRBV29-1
CSALGAGVVEQFF
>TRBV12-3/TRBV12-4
CASSLGDRGRSGYTF
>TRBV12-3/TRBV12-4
CASSLDRANTEAFF
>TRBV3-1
CASRAVGYSNQPQHF
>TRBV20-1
CSARGASSVEYF
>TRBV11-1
CASSPLRSGGNNEQFF
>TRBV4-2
CASSRRGETDTQYF
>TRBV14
CASSQEVNPAVNEQFF